The 7 T cell receptor beta chains listed next were all sequenced from one sample in a study of OX40 agonist ivuxolimab in advanced cancers. The assay was immunoSEQ multiplex PCR, and TCRdb's table has in-frame clones only and misses some. The repertoire holds tens of thousands of clones, with 87% as singletons. The sample here was CD4+ or CD8+ T cells sorted from blood, taken in a trial of the OX40 agonist ivuxolimab. Receptors were obtained from an adult with an advanced solid tumor such as melanoma, head and neck, liver or kidney cancer.

V usage is TRBV5-4 and J usage is TRBJ2-7, with 8 bases fitting TRBD2. The germline V gene has CDR1 SGHNT and CDR2 YYREEE (reference sequence). V shed 5 bases, J shed 0 bases, and the junction held 7 bases outside the gene matches. CDR3 size: 15 residues. This CDR3 is CASSSGTAPSYEQYF. The CDR3 DNA follows: TGTGCCAGCAGTAGCGGGACTGCCCCCTCCTACGAGCAGTACTTC.

The chain couples TRBV27 to TRBJ2-1, with 7 positions matching TRBD2. Germline CDR1 and CDR2: MNHEY and SMNVEV (reference sequence). CDR3 length: 15 residues. The V gene end was trimmed by 1 base and the J gene end by 6 bases; junction bases not matched to a gene: 6. CDR3 amino acids: CASSLLLAAANEQFF. The CDR3, as DNA: TGTGCCAGCAGTTTATTGCTAGCGGCAGCCAATGAGCAGTTCTTC.

V is TRBV10-1 and J is TRBJ1-1; D is uncertain. Germline lookup yields CDR1 WNHNN and CDR2 SYGVQD (reference sequence). The CDR3 is 13 residues long. Between the trimmed V and J ends, which lost 4 bases and 0 bases, there was a span of 6 bases. The CDR3 spells CASSASVNTEAFF. CDR3 coding DNA: TGCGCCAGCAGTGCGTCGGTGAACACTGAAGCTTTCTTT.

The chain couples TRBV6-6 to TRBJ2-7; no clear D gene. The V gene's germline CDR1 is MNHNY and CDR2 SVGAGI (reference sequence). The ends were cut back, 6 bases at V and 1 base at J, with 13 bases in the middle. CDR3 size: 14 residues. The chain's CDR3 is CASRPATQSYEQYF. For the CDR3, the DNA is TGTGCCAGCAGACCAGCCACCCAATCCTACGAGCAGTACTTC.

The rearrangement joins TRBV27 to TRBJ2-7; TRBD2 agrees at 10 bases. The CDR3 has 15 amino acids. From germline, CDR1 is MNHEY and CDR2 SMNVEV (reference sequence). Trimming took 6 bases from V and 6 from J; bases not matched to a gene: 11. The CDR3 nucleotides read TGTGCCAGCAGCATCCAGAGCGGGAGGGCCCGCGAGCAGTACTTC. Translating it yields CASSIQSGRAREQYF.

This clone was recorded a few times. CDR3 nucleotides: TGCGCCAGCAGCGAGACAGGGGGTGCGAACACCGGGGAGCTGTTTTTT. Translating it yields CASSETGGANTGELFF. V gene TRBV5-1 combines with J gene TRBJ2-2, with 9 nucleotides matching TRBD1. This CDR3 has 16 residues. V dropped 4 bases and J dropped 0; count of bases not matched to a gene: 4. CDR1 is SGHRS and CDR2 is YFSETQ in the germline V gene.

The chain is built from TRBV19 and TRBJ2-5; a possible D gene is TRBD2 (6 bases). Trimming took off 3 bases at V and 2 bases at J, with 16 bases between the two ends. The germline V gene has CDR1 LNHDA and CDR2 SQIVND (reference sequence). The CDR3 runs to 16 residues. The CDR3 sequence: CASSITSIGGQETQYF. The CDR3 DNA is TGTGCCAGTAGTATTACCTCCATCGGGGGTCAAGAGACCCAGTACTTC.